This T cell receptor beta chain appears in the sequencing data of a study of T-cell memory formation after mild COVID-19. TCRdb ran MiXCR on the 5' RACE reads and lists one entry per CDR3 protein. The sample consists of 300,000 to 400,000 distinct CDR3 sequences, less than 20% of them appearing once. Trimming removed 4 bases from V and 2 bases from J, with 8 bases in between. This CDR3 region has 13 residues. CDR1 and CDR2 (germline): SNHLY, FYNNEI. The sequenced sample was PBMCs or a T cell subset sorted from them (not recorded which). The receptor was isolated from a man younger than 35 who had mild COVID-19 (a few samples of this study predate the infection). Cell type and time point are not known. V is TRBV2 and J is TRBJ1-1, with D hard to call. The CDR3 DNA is TGTGCCAGCAGTGTCCAGCCTAACACTGAAGCTTTCTTT. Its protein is CASSVQPNTEAFF.